These 9 T cell receptor beta chains were sequenced from one sample in a study of blood T cell repertoires in COVID-19. Sequencing was performed with immunoSEQ multiplex PCR; in TCRdb, only in-frame clones are kept and a portion is missing. Here the sample spans about 240,000 clones, 85% to 90% being singletons. Sequencing input: peripheral blood. These receptors were collected from a woman between 65 and 79 years old with active or convalescent COVID-19.

The J gene is TRBJ1-4, the V gene TRBV4-3; no definite D call. V was clipped by 6 bases and J by 0 bases, with 11 bases between them. In germline, CDR1 is LGHNA, CDR2 YSLEER. The CDR3 sequence is 15 residues long. This CDR3 reads CASSPYSATNEKLFF. In DNA, the CDR3 is TGCGCCAGCAGTCCATACTCTGCAACTAATGAAAAACTGTTTTTT.

The chain joins TRBV6-1 to TRBJ1-3; D gene unclear. The CDR3 runs to 16 residues. Trimming shortened V by 1 base and J by 0 bases, and 10 bases separated the two germline ends. Germline V gives CDR1 MNHNS, CDR2 SASEGT. In nucleotides, the CDR3 is TGTGCCAGCAGTGAAGTAGGAGCGGGCTCTGGAAACACCATATATTTT. Its translation: CASSEVGAGSGNTIYF.

This clone was observed a handful of times. The chain couples TRBV10-3 to TRBJ1-2; D is uncertain. Germline lookup yields CDR1 ENHRY and CDR2 SYGVKD. The CDR3 is made up of 18 amino acids. Trimming shortened V by 3 bases and J by 6 bases, and 26 bases separated the two germline ends. CDR3 bases: TGTGCCATCAGTGACCCACTCTCCCCCCGGTTCGTCGGGAATGGCTACACCTTC. Protein product: CAISDPLSPRFVGNGYTF.

V gene TRBV5-8 combines with J gene TRBJ1-1; 9 positions agree with TRBD1. Germline trimming cut 4 bases from V and 1 base from J; bases unmatched to any gene: 2. CDR1 is SGHTS, CDR2 YDEGEE, per germline. The CDR3 contains 14 residues. As DNA, the CDR3 is TGTGCCAGCAGCCTACAGGGGGCGAACACTGAAGCTTTCTTT. Protein sequence: CASSLQGANTEAFF.

This clone has only a few counts. The chain combines TRBV6-5 with TRBJ2-1; tentative D call: TRBD2 (6 bases). The V end was cut by 7 bases, the J end by 0 bases, with 10 bases between. Looked up from germline, CDR1 is MNHEY and CDR2 is SVGAGI. The CDR3 covers 14 residues. The DNA of the CDR3 is TGTGCCAGCAATGCGCGGGGCTCCTACAATGAGCAGTTCTTC. Amino acids: CASNARGSYNEQFF.

This chain connects TRBV11-2 to TRBJ2-2; D is possibly TRBD1 (6 bases). Per the germline V gene, CDR1 is SGHAT and CDR2 is FQNNGV. V lost 1 base, J lost 4 bases, and 10 bases lay in between. This CDR3 comprises 15 residues. The CDR3 sequence: CASSLVSGATGELFF. CDR3 sequence (DNA): TGTGCCAGCAGCTTAGTCTCAGGGGCCACCGGGGAGCTGTTTTTT.

V and J are TRBV2 and TRBJ1-4, with 9 bases fitting TRBD1. Germline CDR1 SNHLY, CDR2 FYNNEI. The CDR3 covers 13 residues. The junction had 6 bases not matched to a gene; V was cut back by 11 bases and J by 5 bases. CDR3 DNA sequence: TGTGCCGGACAGGGGCAACGGAATGAAAAACTGTTTTTT. Protein: CAGQGQRNEKLFF.

The V and J genes are TRBV12-3 or TRBV12-4 and TRBJ1-1; no definite D call. There are 13 residues in the CDR3. V was clipped by 5 bases and J by 1 base, with 8 bases between them. CDR3 DNA sequence: TGTGCCAGCAGTGCCGGTAGGAACACTGAAGCTTTCTTT. Protein product: CASSAGRNTEAFF.

J is TRBJ2-1 and V is TRBV29-1; 9 nucleotides line up with TRBD2. With V trimmed by 6 bases and J by 10 bases, 16 bases remained unmatched. This CDR3 has 15 amino acids. Looked up from germline, CDR1 is SQVTM and CDR2 is ANQGSEA. The CDR3 DNA is TGCAGCGTCGCCCCGAGTCGCGGGGGGGCGATAGAGCAGTTCTTC. It is translated as CSVAPSRGGAIEQFF.